This T cell receptor (beta chain) was identified during a study of control samples from healthy donors and cancer patients. The table came from immunoSEQ multiplex PCR; TCRdb's copy has only in-frame clones and leaves some out. This sample has roughly 200,000 clones, with 80% to 95% found just once. This CDR3 contains 12 residues. With 3 bases removed from V and 5 bases from J, the gap between germline ends came to 8 bases. Germline-derived CDR1 and CDR2 are SGDLS and YYNGEE. The specimen was blood. The chain employs TRBV9 and TRBJ2-5; no reliable D call. This receptor was taken from a man aged 18-30 years in good health. CDR3 sequence (DNA): TGTGCCAGCAGCGAGCCCCGGGAGACCCAGTACTTC. Amino acids: CASSEPRETQYF.